The 31 T cell receptor beta chains given below trace back to one sample, sequenced in a study of human T cells and chemical hapten exposure. TCRdb reanalysed the RACE reads using MiXCR and keeps one entry per CDR3 protein. The sample includes fewer than 500,000 distinct CDR3 sequences, about 4.8% seen only once; the top ten take approximately 2.1%. Time point meaning: patch test 1, 2 weeks after DPC sensitization. Treatment described: therapeutic diphenylcyclopropenone sensitization with weekly scalp DPC. The material sequenced was whole blood, taken in connection with sensitization to the hapten diphenylcyclopropenone (DPC). These receptors originate from a woman between 45 and 60 years old with alopecia areata. Some clones in this sample may be carry-over from other donors' samples.

This clonotype was seen only a few times. V is TRBV20-1 and J is TRBJ2-7; 8 bases line up with TRBD2. Germline lookup yields CDR1 DFQATT and CDR2 SNEGSKA (reference sequence). The CDR3 runs to 14 residues. J lost 2 bases, V lost 5 bases, and 8 bases had no gene match. The CDR3 DNA reads as TGCAGTGCTGTAGTTTCTAGCGGGCCCTACGAGCAGTACTTC. Translated, it gives CSAVVSSGPYEQYF.

This clonotype was counted only a few times. V gene TRBV12-3 or TRBV12-4 combines with J gene TRBJ2-5; 11 positions agree with TRBD2. Losses at the gene ends were 3 bases for V and 5 bases for J; bases not matched to a gene: 5. The CDR3 has 15 residues. CDR3 loop: CASSFSGGADETQYF. CDR3 coding DNA: TGTGCCAGCAGTTTTAGCGGGGGGGCCGATGAGACCCAGTACTTC.

This clonotype was seen at least ten times. V usage is TRBV7-9 and J usage is TRBJ2-7; D is unresolved. The V and J ends lost 4 bases and 0 bases respectively, with 16 bases between them. This CDR3 region has 16 residues. The germline gives CDR1 SEHNR, CDR2 FQNEAQ (reference sequence). The CDR3 region is CASSSPTSPSSYEQYF. The CDR3 DNA reads TGTGCCAGCAGCTCCCCTACCTCCCCGAGCTCCTACGAGCAGTACTTC.

This clonotype was found many times. V usage is TRBV27 and J usage is TRBJ1-3; D unclear. The length of the CDR3 is 15 residues. V was clipped by 6 bases and J by 0 bases, with 12 bases between them. Germline CDR1 and CDR2: MNHEY and SMNVEV (reference sequence). Here the CDR3 reads CASSRGGSSGNTIYF. The DNA for the CDR3 is TGTGCCAGCAGCCGTGGAGGGAGCTCTGGAAACACCATATATTTT.

This clonotype has only a few counts. The V call is TRBV3-1, the J call TRBJ1-5, with TRBD1 matching 8 bases. From germline, CDR1 is LGHDT and CDR2 YNNKEL (reference sequence). The CDR3 is made up of 14 amino acids. The ends lost 4 bases at V and 3 bases at J; junction bases unmatched: 2. The CDR3 sequence is CASSRQGHNQPQHF. In DNA, the CDR3 is TGTGCCAGCAGCCGACAGGGGCACAATCAGCCCCAGCATTTT.

This clonotype occurred many times. The J gene is TRBJ1-1, the V gene TRBV28; the D is unclear. Trimming left V 4 bases short and J 6 bases short, with 15 bases between. From germline, CDR1 is MDHEN and CDR2 SYDVKM. The CDR3 is 14 residues long. CDR3: CASSSLVGPPEAFF. CDR3 bases: TGTGCCAGCAGTTCCCTTGTGGGTCCCCCTGAAGCTTTCTTT. The full variable domain, with the rest looked up from reference TRBV28 and TRBJ1-1, is DVKVTQSSRYLVKRTGEKVFLECVQDMDHENMFWYRQDPGLGLRLIYFSYDVKMKEKGDIPEGYSVSREKKERFSLILESASTNQTSMYLCASSSLVGPPEAFFGQGTRLTVV.

This clonotype was counted at least ten times. This chain links TRBV2 with TRBJ1-5; no firm D call. There are 13 residues in the CDR3. Trimming shortened V by 2 bases and J by 3 bases, and 5 bases separated the two germline ends. Germline lookup yields CDR1 SNHLY and CDR2 FYNNEI. CDR3 bases: TGTGCCAGCAGTGAATATATCAATCAGCCCCAGCATTTT. Protein: CASSEYINQPQHF.

The table lists this clonotype with many counts. The chain joins TRBV30 to TRBJ1-5; D is unclear. The CDR3 totals 13 residues. Germline V gene lookup returns CDR1 GTSNPN and CDR2 SVGIG (reference sequence). V was cut by 0 bases and J by 2 bases, with 5 bases left in between. CDR3 in amino acids: CAWSVDGNQPQHF. CDR3 in DNA: TGTGCCTGGAGTGTAGACGGCAATCAGCCCCAGCATTTT.

At least ten counts were recorded for this clonotype. The chain employs TRBV6-5 and TRBJ1-4; D may be TRBD1 (5 bases). There are 15 residues in the CDR3. The V end was cut by 2 bases, the J end by 8 bases, with 15 bases between. CDR1 is MNHEY, CDR2 SVGAGI, per germline. The CDR3 loop is CASSYQMGVTEKLFF. In nucleotides, the CDR3 is TGTGCCAGCAGTTACCAGATGGGGGTAACCGAAAAACTGTTTTTT.

This clonotype was seen ten or more times. This sequence joins TRBV25-1 and TRBJ1-1; TRBD1 agrees at 7 bases. Germline V gene lookup returns CDR1 MGHDK and CDR2 SYGVNS. With 5 bases clipped from V and 0 bases from J, the junction kept 6 bases outside the gene matches. This CDR3 has 15 residues. In nucleotides, the CDR3 is TGTGCCAGCAGTATCACGACAGGGTTGAACACTGAAGCTTTCTTT. Protein: CASSITTGLNTEAFF.

This clonotype was found a few times. The chain recombines TRBV12-3 or TRBV12-4 with TRBJ1-1; 7 nucleotides line up with TRBD1. CDR3 length equals 15 residues. With V trimmed by 5 bases and J by 4 bases, 10 bases remained unmatched. The chain's CDR3 is CASSPPGGWVTEAFF. The CDR3 DNA follows: TGTGCCAGCAGTCCCCCAGGGGGATGGGTCACTGAAGCTTTCTTT.

Many counts were recorded for this clonotype. The V call is TRBV25-1, the J call TRBJ1-1; D ambiguous. V lost 7 bases, J lost 4 bases, and 13 bases lay in between. This CDR3 has 13 amino acids. CDR1 MGHDK and CDR2 SYGVNS come from the germline V gene. CDR3 DNA sequence: TGTGCCAGCACGAGGGTTTCTGGCACTGAAGCTTTCTTT. As protein: CASTRVSGTEAFF.

This clonotype has more than one count but fewer than ten. The V gene is TRBV7-2, the J gene TRBJ1-1, with TRBD1 identical over 7 bases. The CDR3 runs to 14 residues. Germline V CDR1 and CDR2: SGHTA, FQGNSA. V was clipped by 2 bases and J by 4 bases; unmatched bases: 4. CDR3 sequence: CASSLQGQSTEAFF. In nucleotides, the CDR3 is TGTGCCAGCAGCTTACAGGGACAGAGCACTGAAGCTTTCTTT.

This clonotype was seen ten or more times. V usage is TRBV3-1 and J usage is TRBJ2-2; 8 bases line up with TRBD1. Germline V CDR1 and CDR2: LGHDT, YNNKEL (reference sequence). The V segment lost 2 bases and the J segment 2 bases; nucleotides outside the gene matches: 10. The CDR3 length is 18 residues. The chain's CDR3 is CASSQKGPGGENTGELFF. The CDR3, as DNA: TGTGCCAGCAGCCAAAAAGGCCCAGGGGGCGAAAACACCGGGGAGCTGTTTTTT.

The chain joins TRBV29-1 to TRBJ1-3; perhaps TRBD1 as D (5 bases). CDR3 length: 14 residues. From germline, CDR1 is SQVTM and CDR2 ANQGSEA. V was trimmed by 5 bases and J by 4 bases, leaving 15 bases between them. The CDR3: CSVIGHGMGNTIYF. CDR3 sequence (DNA): TGCAGCGTTATTGGACATGGGATGGGAAACACCATATATTTT.

The sample holds many counts of this clonotype. CDR3 sequence reads: CASSWGSLDEQYF. CDR3 DNA: TGTGCCAGCAGTTGGGGGTCCCTGGACGAGCAGTACTTC. This rearrangement joins TRBV5-6 to TRBJ2-7, with D tentatively TRBD1 or TRBD2 (5 bases each). The CDR3 spans 13 residues. Germline assignment: CDR1 SGHDT and CDR2 YYEEEE. V shed 5 bases and J shed 5 bases, with 14 bases lying between them. The whole variable domain, remainder taken from reference TRBV5-6 and TRBJ2-7, is DAGVTQSPTHLIKTRGQQVTLRCSPKSGHDTVSWYQQALGQGPQFIFQYYEEEERQRGNFPDRFSGHQFPNYSSELNVNALLLGDSALYLCASSWGSLDEQYFGPGTRLTVT.

The chain uses TRBV19 and TRBJ2-4; D is ambiguous. Trimming stripped 3 bases from V and 5 bases from J, with 2 bases between. The CDR3 is 11 residues long. CDR1 is LNHDA, CDR2 SQIVND, per germline (reference sequence). CDR3 sequence: CASSIENIQYF. The CDR3 nucleotides read TGTGCCAGTAGTATCGAAAACATTCAGTACTTC.

This clonotype was seen ten or more times. The chain has TRBV30 and TRBJ1-1, with no clear D. CDR1 GTSNPN and CDR2 SVGIG come from the germline V gene (reference sequence). The CDR3 has 14 amino acids. The ends were cut back, 2 bases at V and 3 bases at J, with 13 bases in the middle. CDR3: CAWSSNVPYTEAFF. In DNA form, the CDR3 reads TGTGCCTGGAGTTCCAACGTTCCCTACACTGAAGCTTTCTTT.

In this sample, this clonotype turned up many times. The chain couples TRBV20-1 to TRBJ1-5; 9 bases match TRBD1. The germline CDR1 and CDR2 sequences are DFQATT and SNEGSKA (reference sequence). The CDR3 runs 13 residues. The J segment lost 6 bases and the V segment lost 4 bases, leaving 4 bases of the junction unmatched. Here the CDR3 DNA reads TGCAGTGCTATACAGGGGGCCACTCAGCCCCAGCATTTT. Translated: CSAIQGATQPQHF.

This clonotype occurred many times. The chain has TRBV6-5 and TRBJ2-1; D gene uncertain. V was pared by 7 bases and J by 3 bases, with 7 bases between. The CDR3 spans 12 residues. Per the germline V gene, CDR1 is MNHEY and CDR2 is SVGAGI. The CDR3 loop reads CASKGGYNEQFF. The CDR3 nucleotides read TGTGCCAGCAAGGGCGGCTACAATGAGCAGTTCTTC.

The chain has TRBV7-2 and TRBJ2-5; 10 bases fit TRBD2. The CDR3 sequence is 16 residues long. J lost 4 bases, V lost 3 bases, and 8 bases had no gene match. Germline V gene data show CDR1 as SGHTA and CDR2 as FQGNSA. As DNA, the CDR3 is TGTGCCAGCAGCTTTCCTAGCGGGAGCGATTCAGAGACCCAGTACTTC. Translating gives CASSFPSGSDSETQYF. Full variable domain (remainder filled in from reference TRBV7-2 and TRBJ2-5): GAGVSQSPSNKVTEKGKDVELRCDPISGHTALYWYRQSLGQGLEFLIYFQGNSAPDKSGLPSDRFSAERTGGSVSTLTIQRTQQEDSAVYLCASSFPSGSDSETQYFGPGTRLLVL.

This clonotype was observed a few times. V and J are TRBV29-1 and TRBJ2-3, with 14 bases aligning to TRBD2. The CDR3 runs 17 residues. After removal of 6 bases from V and 1 base from J, the junction contained 9 bases not matched to a gene. Germline assignment: CDR1 SQVTM and CDR2 ANQGSEA. In DNA, the CDR3 is TGCAGCGTGGTGACTAGCGGGAGGGCCGGTGGCACAGATACGCAGTATTTT. Encoded protein: CSVVTSGRAGGTDTQYF.

Many counts were recorded for this clonotype. The rearrangement uses TRBV27 and TRBJ2-1, with D hard to call. The CDR3 extends over 15 amino acids. The V end was cut by 5 bases, the J end by 9 bases, with 20 bases between. The germline V gene has CDR1 MNHEY and CDR2 SMNVEV (reference sequence). CDR3 sequence reads: CASSRHRAKESEQFF. The CDR3 coding sequence is TGTGCCAGCAGTAGGCACCGGGCGAAAGAGAGTGAGCAGTTCTTC.

This clonotype was counted many times. The chain combines TRBV5-1 with TRBJ2-5; 7 positions agree with TRBD2. Germline trimming cut 2 bases from V and 3 bases from J; bases unmatched to any gene: 4. The germline V gene encodes CDR1 SGHRS and CDR2 YFSETQ. The CDR3 has 14 amino acids. The CDR3 loop reads CASSLVAGEETQYF. The CDR3 nucleotides read TGCGCCAGCAGCTTAGTGGCGGGGGAAGAGACCCAGTACTTC.

This chain connects TRBV7-2 to TRBJ1-4; TRBD1 matches 8 bases. The CDR3 has 16 amino acids. With 6 bases clipped from V and 8 bases from J, the junction kept 14 bases outside the gene matches. Germline assignment: CDR1 SGHTA and CDR2 FQGNSA. The CDR3 loop is CASSLSPYRGTEKLFF. The CDR3 DNA follows: TGTGCCAGCAGTTTGAGCCCCTACAGGGGGACCGAAAAACTGTTTTTT.

This clonotype was seen ten or more times. V usage is TRBV7-2 and J usage is TRBJ1-4; a possible D gene is TRBD1 (5 bases). The CDR3 length is 15 residues. V gave up 4 bases and J gave up 10 bases, with 19 bases separating them. Germline assignment: CDR1 SGHTA and CDR2 FQGNSA. The CDR3 DNA is TGTGCCAGCAGCTCTGGAGACAGACGTGGGGGAAAACTGTTTTTT. This encodes CASSSGDRRGGKLFF.

The V call is TRBV27, the J call TRBJ2-4; D not certain. Germline V gene lookup returns CDR1 MNHEY and CDR2 SMNVEV (reference sequence). V lost 2 bases, J lost 0 bases, and 8 bases lay in between. CDR3 length equals 15 residues. The CDR3 loop reads CASSLEGIAKNIQYF. Here the CDR3 DNA reads TGTGCCAGCAGTTTAGAAGGGATAGCCAAAAACATTCAGTACTTC.

This chain connects TRBV5-5 to TRBJ2-4; the match to TRBD2 covers 7 bases. The CDR3 runs to 19 residues. In germline, CDR1 is SGHKS, CDR2 YYEKEE (reference sequence). J lost 4 bases, V lost 4 bases, and 20 bases had no gene match. CDR3 nucleotides: TGTGCCAGCAGCCTCATATTAGGAGGCGGGGGACCATTGAAAAACATTCAGTACTTC. It yields the protein CASSLILGGGGPLKNIQYF.

The rearrangement uses TRBV6-2 or TRBV6-3 and TRBJ1-5; possibly TRBD1 for D (5 bases). Between the trimmed V and J ends, which lost 8 bases and 6 bases, there was a span of 17 bases. The CDR3 has 14 residues. Per germline, CDR1 MNHEY and CDR2 SVGEGT. The CDR3 loop reads CASGTSQGGQPQHF. The CDR3, as DNA: TGTGCCAGCGGTACTTCCCAGGGCGGTCAGCCCCAGCATTTT.

The chain joins TRBV18 to TRBJ1-4, with 8 bases that match TRBD1. CDR1 is KGHSH, CDR2 LQKENI, per germline. This CDR3 contains 15 residues. J lost 7 bases, V lost 6 bases, and 10 bases had no gene match. The CDR3 loop is CASSLRGREVEKLFF. The CDR3 region has the DNA TGTGCCAGCTCCCTCAGGGGGCGCGAGGTTGAAAAACTGTTTTTT.

This clonotype was seen at least ten times. The V call is TRBV12-3 or TRBV12-4, the J call TRBJ2-7, with D possibly TRBD2 on 5 matching bases. The CDR3 has 14 amino acids. Trimming cost V 3 bases and J 1 base, with 10 bases left between them. The DNA for the CDR3 is TGTGCCAGCAGTTTGCAACGGGGTTCCTACGAGCAGTACTTC. It yields the protein CASSLQRGSYEQYF.